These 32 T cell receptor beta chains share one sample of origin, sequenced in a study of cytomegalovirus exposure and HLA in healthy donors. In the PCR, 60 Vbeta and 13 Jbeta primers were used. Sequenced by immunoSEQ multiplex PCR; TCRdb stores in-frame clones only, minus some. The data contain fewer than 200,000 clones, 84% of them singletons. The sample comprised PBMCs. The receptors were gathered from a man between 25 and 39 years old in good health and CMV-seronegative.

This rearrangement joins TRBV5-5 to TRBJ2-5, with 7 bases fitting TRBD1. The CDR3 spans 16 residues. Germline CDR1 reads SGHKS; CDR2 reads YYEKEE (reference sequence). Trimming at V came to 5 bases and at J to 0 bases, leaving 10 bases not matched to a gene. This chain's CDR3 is CASRSLPRGYQETQYF. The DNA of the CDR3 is TGTGCCAGCAGAAGTCTTCCCAGGGGGTACCAAGAGACCCAGTACTTC. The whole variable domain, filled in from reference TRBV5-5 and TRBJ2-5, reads DAGVTQSPTHLIKTRGQQVTLRCSPISGHKSVSWYQQVLGQGPQFIFQYYEKEERGRGNFPDRFSARQFPNYSSELNVNALLLGDSALYLCASRSLPRGYQETQYFGPGTRLLVL.

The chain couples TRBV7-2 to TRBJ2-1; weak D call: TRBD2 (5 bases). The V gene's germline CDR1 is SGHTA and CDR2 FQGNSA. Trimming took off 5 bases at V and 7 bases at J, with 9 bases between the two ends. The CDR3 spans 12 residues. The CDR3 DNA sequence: TGTGCCAGCAGCCCCACTAGTAATGAGCAGTTCTTC. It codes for CASSPTSNEQFF. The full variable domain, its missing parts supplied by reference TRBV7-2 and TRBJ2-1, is GAGVSQSPSNKVTEKGKDVELRCDPISGHTALYWYRQSLGQGLEFLIYFQGNSAPDKSGLPSDRFSAERTGGSVSTLTIQRTQQEDSAVYLCASSPTSNEQFFGPGTRLTVL.

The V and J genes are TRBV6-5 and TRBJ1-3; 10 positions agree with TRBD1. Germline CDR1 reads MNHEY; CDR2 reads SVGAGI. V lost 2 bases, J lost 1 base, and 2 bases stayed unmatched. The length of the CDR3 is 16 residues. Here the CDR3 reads CASSYPDRGSGNTIYF. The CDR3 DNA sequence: TGTGCCAGCAGTTACCCGGACAGGGGGTCTGGAAACACCATATATTTT.

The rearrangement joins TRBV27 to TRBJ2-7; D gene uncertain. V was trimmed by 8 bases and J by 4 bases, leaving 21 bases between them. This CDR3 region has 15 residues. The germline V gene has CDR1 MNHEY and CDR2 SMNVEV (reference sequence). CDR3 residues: CASGLQMSHTYEQYF. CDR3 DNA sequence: TGTGCCAGCGGCTTACAGATGAGCCATACATACGAGCAGTACTTC.

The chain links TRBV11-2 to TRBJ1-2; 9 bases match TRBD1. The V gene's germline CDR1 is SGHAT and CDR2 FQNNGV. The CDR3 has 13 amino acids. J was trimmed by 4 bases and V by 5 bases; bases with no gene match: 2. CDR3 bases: TGTGCCAGCAGCCCGGGACAGGGCTATGGCTACACCTTC. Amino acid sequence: CASSPGQGYGYTF.

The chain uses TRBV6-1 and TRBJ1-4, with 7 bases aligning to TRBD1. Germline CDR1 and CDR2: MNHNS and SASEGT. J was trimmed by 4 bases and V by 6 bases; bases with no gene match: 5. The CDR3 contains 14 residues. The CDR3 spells CASRDRLGNEKLFF. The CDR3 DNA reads TGTGCCAGCAGGGACAGGCTGGGTAATGAAAAACTGTTTTTT.

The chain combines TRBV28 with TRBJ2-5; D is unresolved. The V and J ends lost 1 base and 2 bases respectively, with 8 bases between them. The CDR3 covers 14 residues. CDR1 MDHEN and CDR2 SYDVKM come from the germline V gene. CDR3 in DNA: TGTGCCAGCAGTTTATCGGCGGATCAAGAGACCCAGTACTTC. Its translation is CASSLSADQETQYF.

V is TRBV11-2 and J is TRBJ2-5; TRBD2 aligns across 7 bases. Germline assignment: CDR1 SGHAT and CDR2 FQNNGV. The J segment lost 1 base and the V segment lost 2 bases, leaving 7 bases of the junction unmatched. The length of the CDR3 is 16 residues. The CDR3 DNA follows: TGTGCCAGCAGCTTAAGGGTTCTAGCGGCCCAAGAGACCCAGTACTTC. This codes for CASSLRVLAAQETQYF. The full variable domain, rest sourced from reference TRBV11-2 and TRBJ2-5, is EAGVAQSPRYKIIEKRQSVAFWCNPISGHATLYWYQQILGQGPKLLIQFQNNGVVDDSQLPKDRFSAERLKGVDSTLKIQPAKLEDSAVYLCASSLRVLAAQETQYFGPGTRLLVL.

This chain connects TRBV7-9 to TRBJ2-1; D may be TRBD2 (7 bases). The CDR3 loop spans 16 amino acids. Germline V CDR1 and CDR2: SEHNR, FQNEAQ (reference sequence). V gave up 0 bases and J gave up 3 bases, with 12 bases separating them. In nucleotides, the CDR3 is TGTGCCAGCAGCTTAGCGGCGGGGGCCAACTACAATGAGCAGTTCTTC. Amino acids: CASSLAAGANYNEQFF.

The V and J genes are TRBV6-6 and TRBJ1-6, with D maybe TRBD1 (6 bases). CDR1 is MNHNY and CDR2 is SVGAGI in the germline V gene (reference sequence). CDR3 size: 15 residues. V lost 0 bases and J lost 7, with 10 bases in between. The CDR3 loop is CASSYSRTENSPLHF. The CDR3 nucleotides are TGTGCCAGCAGTTACTCGAGGACAGAAAATTCACCCCTCCACTTT.

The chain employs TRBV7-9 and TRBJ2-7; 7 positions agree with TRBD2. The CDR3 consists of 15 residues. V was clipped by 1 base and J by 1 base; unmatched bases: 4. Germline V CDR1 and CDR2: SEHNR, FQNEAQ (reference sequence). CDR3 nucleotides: TGTGCCAGCAGCTTAGGTCTAGCGGTTTCCTACGAGCAGTACTTC. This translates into CASSLGLAVSYEQYF.

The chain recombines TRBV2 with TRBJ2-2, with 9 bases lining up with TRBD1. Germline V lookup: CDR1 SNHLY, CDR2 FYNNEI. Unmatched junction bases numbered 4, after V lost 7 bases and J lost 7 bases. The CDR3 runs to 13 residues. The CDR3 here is CASKGQGFGELFF. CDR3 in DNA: TGTGCCAGCAAAGGACAGGGGTTCGGGGAGCTGTTTTTT.

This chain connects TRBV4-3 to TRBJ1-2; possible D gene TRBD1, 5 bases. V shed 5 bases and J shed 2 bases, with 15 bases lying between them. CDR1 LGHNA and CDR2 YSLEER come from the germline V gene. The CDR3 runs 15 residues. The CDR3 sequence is CASSESLSGNYGYTF. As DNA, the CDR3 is TGCGCCAGCAGCGAAAGTTTGTCAGGGAACTATGGCTACACCTTC.

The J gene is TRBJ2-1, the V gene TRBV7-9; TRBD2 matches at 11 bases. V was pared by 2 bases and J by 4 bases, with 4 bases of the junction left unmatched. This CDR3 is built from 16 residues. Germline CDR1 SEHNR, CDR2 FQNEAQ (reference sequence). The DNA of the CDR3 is TGTGCCAGCAGCTTACCGGGACTAGCGGATTACAATGAGCAGTTCTTC. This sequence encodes CASSLPGLADYNEQFF.

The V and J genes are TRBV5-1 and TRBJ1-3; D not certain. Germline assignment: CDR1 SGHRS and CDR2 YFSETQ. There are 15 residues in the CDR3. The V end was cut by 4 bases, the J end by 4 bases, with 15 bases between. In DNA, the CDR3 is TGCGCCAGCAGCCCCATGGCGGCCGGAGGAAACACCATATATTTT. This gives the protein CASSPMAAGGNTIYF.

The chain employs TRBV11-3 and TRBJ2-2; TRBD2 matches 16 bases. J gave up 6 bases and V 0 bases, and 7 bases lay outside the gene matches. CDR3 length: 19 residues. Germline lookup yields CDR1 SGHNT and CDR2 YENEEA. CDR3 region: CASSLDRGLAGGPSGELFF. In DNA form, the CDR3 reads TGTGCCAGCAGCTTAGACAGGGGACTAGCGGGAGGGCCGTCCGGGGAGCTGTTTTTT.

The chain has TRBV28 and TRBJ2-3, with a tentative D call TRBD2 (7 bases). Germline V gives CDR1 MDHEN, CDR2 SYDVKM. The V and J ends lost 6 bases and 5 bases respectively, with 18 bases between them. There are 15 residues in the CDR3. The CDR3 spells CASRPRGAARDTQYF. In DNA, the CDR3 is TGTGCCAGCAGGCCTCGGGGGGCAGCAAGAGATACGCAGTATTTT.

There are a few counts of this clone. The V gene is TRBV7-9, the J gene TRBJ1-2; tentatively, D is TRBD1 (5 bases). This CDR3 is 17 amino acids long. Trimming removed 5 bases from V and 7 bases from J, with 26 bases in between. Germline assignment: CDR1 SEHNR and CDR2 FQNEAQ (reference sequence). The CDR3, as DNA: TGTGCCAGCAGCGTAGAGGAGGGGCGCCTCTGGATCTCTGGCTACACCTTC. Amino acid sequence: CASSVEEGRLWISGYTF.

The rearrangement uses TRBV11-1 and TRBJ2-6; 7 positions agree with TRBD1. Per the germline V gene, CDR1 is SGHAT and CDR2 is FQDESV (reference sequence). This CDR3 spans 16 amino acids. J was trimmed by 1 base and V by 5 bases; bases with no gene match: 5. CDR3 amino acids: CASSISTGSGANVLTF. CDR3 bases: TGTGCCAGCAGCATCTCGACAGGGTCTGGGGCCAACGTCCTGACTTTC. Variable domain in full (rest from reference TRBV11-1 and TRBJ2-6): EAEVAQSPRYKITEKSQAVAFWCDPISGHATLYWYRQILGQGPELLVQFQDESVVDDSQLPKDRFSAERLKGVDSTLKIQPAELGDSAMYLCASSISTGSGANVLTFGAGSRLTVL.

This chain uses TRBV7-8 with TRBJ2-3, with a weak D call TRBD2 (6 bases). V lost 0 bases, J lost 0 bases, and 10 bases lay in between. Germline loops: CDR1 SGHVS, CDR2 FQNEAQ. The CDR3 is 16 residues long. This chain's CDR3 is CASSLASGTSTDTQYF. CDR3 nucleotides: TGTGCCAGCAGCTTAGCGTCAGGGACTAGCACAGATACGCAGTATTTT.

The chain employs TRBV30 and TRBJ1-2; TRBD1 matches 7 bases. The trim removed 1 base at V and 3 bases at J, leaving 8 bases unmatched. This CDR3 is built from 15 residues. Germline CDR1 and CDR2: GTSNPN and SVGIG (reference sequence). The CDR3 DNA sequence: TGTGCCTGGAGTGGACGGGACAGACTTGACTATGGCTACACCTTC. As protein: CAWSGRDRLDYGYTF.

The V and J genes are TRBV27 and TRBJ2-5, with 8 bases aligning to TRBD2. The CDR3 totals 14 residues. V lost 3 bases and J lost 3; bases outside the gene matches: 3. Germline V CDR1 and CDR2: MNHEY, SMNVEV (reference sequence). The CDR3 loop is CASSFNSGEETQYF. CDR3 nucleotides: TGTGCCAGCAGTTTTAATAGCGGGGAAGAGACCCAGTACTTC.

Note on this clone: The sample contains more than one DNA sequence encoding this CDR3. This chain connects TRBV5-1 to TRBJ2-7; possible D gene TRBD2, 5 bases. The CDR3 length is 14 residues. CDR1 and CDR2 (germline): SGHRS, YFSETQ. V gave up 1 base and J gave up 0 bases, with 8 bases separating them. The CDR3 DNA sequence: TGCGCCAGCAGCTTGACCGGGGACTCCTACGAGCAGTACTTC. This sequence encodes CASSLTGDSYEQYF.

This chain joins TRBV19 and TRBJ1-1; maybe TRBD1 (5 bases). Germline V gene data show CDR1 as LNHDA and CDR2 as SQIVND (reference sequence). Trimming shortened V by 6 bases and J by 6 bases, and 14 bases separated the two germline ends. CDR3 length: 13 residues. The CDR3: CASSPGGGPEAFF. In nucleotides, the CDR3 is TGTGCCAGTAGCCCTGGGGGGGGACCTGAAGCTTTCTTT.

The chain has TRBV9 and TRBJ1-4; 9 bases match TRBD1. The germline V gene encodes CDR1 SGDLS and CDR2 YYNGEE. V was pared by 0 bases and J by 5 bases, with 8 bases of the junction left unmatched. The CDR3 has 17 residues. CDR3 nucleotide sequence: TGTGCCAGCAGCGTAGATGTGACAGGGGGATTAAATGAAAAACTGTTTTTT. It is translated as CASSVDVTGGLNEKLFF. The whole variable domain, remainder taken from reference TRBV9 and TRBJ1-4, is DSGVTQTPKHLITATGQRVTLRCSPRSGDLSVYWYQQSLDQGLQFLIQYYNGEERAKGNILERFSAQQFPDLHSELNLSSLELGDSALYFCASSVDVTGGLNEKLFFGSGTQLSVL.

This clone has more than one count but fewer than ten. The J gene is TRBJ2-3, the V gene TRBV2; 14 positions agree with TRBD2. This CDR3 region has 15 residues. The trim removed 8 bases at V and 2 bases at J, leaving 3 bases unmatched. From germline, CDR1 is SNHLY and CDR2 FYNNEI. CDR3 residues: CASETSGGVTDTQYF. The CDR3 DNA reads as TGTGCCAGCGAGACTAGCGGGGGGGTCACAGATACGCAGTATTTT.

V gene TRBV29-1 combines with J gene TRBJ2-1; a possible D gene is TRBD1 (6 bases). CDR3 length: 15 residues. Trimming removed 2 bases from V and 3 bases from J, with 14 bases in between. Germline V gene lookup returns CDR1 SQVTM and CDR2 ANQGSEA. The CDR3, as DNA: TGCAGCGTTGAACCACCGGGACATAGCTACAATGAGCAGTTCTTC. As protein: CSVEPPGHSYNEQFF.

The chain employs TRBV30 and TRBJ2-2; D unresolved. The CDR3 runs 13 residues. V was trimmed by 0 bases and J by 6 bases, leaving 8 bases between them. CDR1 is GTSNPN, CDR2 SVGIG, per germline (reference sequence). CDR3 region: CAWSVLLPGELFF. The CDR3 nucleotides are TGTGCCTGGAGTGTACTCTTACCCGGGGAGCTGTTTTTT.

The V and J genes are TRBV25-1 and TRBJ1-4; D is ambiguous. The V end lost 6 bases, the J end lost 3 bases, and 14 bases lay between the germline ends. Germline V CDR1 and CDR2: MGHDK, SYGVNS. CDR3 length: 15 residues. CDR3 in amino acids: CASSVGRSANEKLFF. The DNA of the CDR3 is TGTGCCAGCAGCGTTGGGCGTTCGGCTAATGAAAAACTGTTTTTT.

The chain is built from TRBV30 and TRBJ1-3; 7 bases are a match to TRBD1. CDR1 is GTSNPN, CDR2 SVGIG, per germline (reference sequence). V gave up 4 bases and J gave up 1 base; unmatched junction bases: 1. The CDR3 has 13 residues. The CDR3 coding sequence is TGTGCCTGGAAGGGACAGTCTGGAAACACCATATATTTT. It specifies CAWKGQSGNTIYF. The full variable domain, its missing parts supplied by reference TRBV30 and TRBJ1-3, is SQTIHQWPATLVQPVGSPLSLECTVEGTSNPNLYWYRQAAGRGLQLLFYSVGIGQISSEVPQNLSASRPQDRQFILSSKKLLLSDSGFYLCAWKGQSGNTIYFGEGSWLTVV.

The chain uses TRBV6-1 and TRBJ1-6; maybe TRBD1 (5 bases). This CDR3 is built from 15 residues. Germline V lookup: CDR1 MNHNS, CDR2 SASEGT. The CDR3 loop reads CAISGPKAGNSPLHF. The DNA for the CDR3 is TGTGCAATCTCGGGGCCGAAAGCGGGTAATTCACCCCTCCACTTT.

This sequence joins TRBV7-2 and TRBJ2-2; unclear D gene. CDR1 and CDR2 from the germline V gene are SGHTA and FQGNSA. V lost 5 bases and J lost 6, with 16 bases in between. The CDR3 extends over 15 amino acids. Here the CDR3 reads CASSRSKEIPGELFF. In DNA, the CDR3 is TGTGCCAGCAGCCGTTCTAAAGAGATCCCCGGGGAGCTGTTTTTT.